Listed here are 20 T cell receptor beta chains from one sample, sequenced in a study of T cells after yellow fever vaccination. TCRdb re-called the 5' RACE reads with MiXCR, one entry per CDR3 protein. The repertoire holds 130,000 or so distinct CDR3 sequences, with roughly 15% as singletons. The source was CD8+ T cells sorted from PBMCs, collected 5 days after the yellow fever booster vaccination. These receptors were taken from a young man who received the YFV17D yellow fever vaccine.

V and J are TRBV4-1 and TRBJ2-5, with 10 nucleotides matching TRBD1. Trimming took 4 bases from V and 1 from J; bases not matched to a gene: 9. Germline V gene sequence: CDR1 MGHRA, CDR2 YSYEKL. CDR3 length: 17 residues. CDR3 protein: CASSRLGQGTPQETQYF. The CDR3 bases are TGCGCCAGCAGCCGACTGGGACAGGGGACACCCCAAGAGACCCAGTACTTC.

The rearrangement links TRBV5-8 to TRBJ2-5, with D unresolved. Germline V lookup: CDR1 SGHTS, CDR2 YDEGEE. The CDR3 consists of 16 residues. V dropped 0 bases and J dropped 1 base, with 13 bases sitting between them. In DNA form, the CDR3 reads TGTGCCAGCAGCTTGGGACCCTTCACCGGCCAAGAGACCCAGTACTTC. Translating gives CASSLGPFTGQETQYF.

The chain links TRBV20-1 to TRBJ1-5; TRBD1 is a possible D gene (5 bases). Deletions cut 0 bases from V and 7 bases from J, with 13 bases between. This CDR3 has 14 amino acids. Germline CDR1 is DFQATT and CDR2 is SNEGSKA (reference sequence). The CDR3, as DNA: TGCAGTGCTAGAGATCAGGCAGGGTGGCAGCCCCAGCATTTT. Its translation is CSARDQAGWQPQHF.

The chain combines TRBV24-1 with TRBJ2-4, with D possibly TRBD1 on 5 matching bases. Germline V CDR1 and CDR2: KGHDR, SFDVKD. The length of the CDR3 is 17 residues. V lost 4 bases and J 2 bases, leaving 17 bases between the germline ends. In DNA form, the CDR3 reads TGTGCCACCAGTGACGGCCTAAATGGGGCGACCAAAAACATTCAGTACTTC. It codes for CATSDGLNGATKNIQYF.

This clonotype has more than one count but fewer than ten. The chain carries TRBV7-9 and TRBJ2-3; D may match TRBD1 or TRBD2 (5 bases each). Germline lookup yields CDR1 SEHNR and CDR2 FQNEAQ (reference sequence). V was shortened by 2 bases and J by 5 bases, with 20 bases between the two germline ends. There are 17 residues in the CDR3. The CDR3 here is CASSLFGNRLEGDTQYF. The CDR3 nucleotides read TGTGCCAGCAGCTTATTTGGGAACAGGCTTGAGGGAGATACGCAGTATTTT.

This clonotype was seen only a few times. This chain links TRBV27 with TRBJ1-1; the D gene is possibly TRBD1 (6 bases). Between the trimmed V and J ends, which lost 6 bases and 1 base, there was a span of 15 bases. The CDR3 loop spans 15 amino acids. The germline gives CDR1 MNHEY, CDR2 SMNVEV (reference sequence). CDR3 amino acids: CASSDFRGANTEAFF. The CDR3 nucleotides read TGTGCCAGCAGCGATTTCCGGGGGGCGAACACTGAAGCTTTCTTT.

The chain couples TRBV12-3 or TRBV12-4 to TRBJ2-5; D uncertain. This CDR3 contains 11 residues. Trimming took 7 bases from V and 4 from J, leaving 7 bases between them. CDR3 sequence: CASMGSETQYF. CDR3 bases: TGTGCCAGCATGGGGTCAGAGACCCAGTACTTC.

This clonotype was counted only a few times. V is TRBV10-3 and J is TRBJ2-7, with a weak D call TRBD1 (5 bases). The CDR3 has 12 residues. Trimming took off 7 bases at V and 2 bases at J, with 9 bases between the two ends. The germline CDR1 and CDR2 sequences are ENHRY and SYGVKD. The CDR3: CAINQGTYEQYF. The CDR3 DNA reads TGTGCCATCAATCAGGGCACCTACGAGCAGTACTTC.

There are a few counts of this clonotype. The CDR3 sequence: CASYWGAGELFF. As DNA, the CDR3 is TGTGCCAGCTACTGGGGGGCCGGGGAGCTGTTTTTT. The gene calls are TRBV19 and TRBJ2-2, with D tentatively TRBD2 (6 bases). This CDR3 spans 12 amino acids. The V gene lost 9 bases and the J gene lost 6 bases, with 11 bases spanning the gap. Germline V gene lookup returns CDR1 LNHDA and CDR2 SQIVND (reference sequence). Together with reference TRBV19 and TRBJ2-2, the CDR3 gives the full variable domain: DGGITQSPKYLFRKEGQNVTLSCEQNLNHDAMYWYRQDPGQGLRLIYYSQIVNDFQKGDIAEGYSVSREKKESFPLTVTSAQKNPTAFYLCASYWGAGELFFGEGSRLTVL.

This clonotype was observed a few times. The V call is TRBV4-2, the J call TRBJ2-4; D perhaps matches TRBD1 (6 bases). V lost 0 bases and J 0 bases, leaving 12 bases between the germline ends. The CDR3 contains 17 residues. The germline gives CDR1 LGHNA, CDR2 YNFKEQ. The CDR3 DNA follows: TGTGCCAGCAGCCAAGAACAGTGGGGGCTAGCCAAAAACATTCAGTACTTC. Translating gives CASSQEQWGLAKNIQYF.

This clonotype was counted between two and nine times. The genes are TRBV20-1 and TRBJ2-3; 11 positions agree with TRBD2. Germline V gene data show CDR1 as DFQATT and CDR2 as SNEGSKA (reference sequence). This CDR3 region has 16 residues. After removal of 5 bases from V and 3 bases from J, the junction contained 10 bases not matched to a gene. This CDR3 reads CSAREVWTSGTDTQYF. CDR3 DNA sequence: TGCAGTGCTCGTGAGGTTTGGACTAGCGGGACAGATACGCAGTATTTT.

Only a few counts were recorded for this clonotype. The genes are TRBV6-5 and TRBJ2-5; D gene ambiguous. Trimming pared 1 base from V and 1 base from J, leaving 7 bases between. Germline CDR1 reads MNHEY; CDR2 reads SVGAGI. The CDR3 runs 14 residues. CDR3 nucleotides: TGTGCCAGCAGTTACTTCGCAGGCCAAGAGACCCAGTACTTC. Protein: CASSYFAGQETQYF.

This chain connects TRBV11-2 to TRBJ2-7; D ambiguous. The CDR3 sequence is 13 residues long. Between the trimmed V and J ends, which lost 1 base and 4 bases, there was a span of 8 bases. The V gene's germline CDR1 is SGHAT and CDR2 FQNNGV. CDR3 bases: TGTGCCAGCAGCTTAGCCCTCTTGTACGAGCAGTACTTC. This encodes CASSLALLYEQYF.

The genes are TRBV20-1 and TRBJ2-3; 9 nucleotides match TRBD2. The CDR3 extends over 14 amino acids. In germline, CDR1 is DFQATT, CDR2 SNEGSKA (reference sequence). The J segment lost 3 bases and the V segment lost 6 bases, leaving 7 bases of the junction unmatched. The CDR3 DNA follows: TGCAGTGCACCGCGGGAGGGGATAACAGATACGCAGTATTTT. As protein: CSAPREGITDTQYF.

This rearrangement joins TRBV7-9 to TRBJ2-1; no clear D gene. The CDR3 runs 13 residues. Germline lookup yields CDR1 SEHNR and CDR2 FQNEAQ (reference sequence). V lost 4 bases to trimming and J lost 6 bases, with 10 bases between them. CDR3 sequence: CASSSGLINEQFF. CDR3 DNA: TGTGCCAGCAGCTCTGGCCTCATCAATGAGCAGTTCTTC.

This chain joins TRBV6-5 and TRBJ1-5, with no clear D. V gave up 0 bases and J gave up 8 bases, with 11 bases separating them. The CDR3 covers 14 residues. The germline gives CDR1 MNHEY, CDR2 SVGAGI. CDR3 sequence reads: CASSYSPPPEPQHF. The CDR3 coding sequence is TGTGCCAGCAGTTACTCACCCCCCCCGGAGCCCCAGCATTTT.

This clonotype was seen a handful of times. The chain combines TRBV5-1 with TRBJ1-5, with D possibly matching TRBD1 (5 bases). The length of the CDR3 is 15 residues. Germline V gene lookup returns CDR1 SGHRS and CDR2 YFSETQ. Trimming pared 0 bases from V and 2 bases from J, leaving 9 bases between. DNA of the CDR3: TGCGCCAGCAGCTTGGCGGGCAGGGGCAATCAGCCCCAGCATTTT. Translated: CASSLAGRGNQPQHF.

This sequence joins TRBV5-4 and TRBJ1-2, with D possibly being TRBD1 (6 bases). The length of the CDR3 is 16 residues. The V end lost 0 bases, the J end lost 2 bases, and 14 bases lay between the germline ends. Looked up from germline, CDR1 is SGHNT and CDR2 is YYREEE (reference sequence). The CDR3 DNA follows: TGTGCCAGCAGCTTGGAGCGACAGGACCGGAACTATGGCTACACCTTC. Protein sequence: CASSLERQDRNYGYTF.

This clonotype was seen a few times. The CDR3 DNA follows: TGTGCCAGCGGGACACGGAATGAAAAACTGTTTTTT. Residues: CASGTRNEKLFF. This rearrangement joins TRBV12-3 or TRBV12-4 to TRBJ1-4; a possible D gene is TRBD1 (6 bases). CDR3 length: 12 amino acids. V lost 8 bases and J 5 bases, leaving 9 bases between the germline ends.

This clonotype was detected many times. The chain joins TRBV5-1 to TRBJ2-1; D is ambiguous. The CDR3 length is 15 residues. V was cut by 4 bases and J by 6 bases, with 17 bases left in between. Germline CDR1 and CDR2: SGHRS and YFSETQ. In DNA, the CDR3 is TGCGCCAGCAGCCCAGCCCCATGGCAGCTCAATGAGCAGTTCTTC. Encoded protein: CASSPAPWQLNEQFF. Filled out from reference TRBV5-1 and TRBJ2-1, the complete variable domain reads KAGVTQTPRYLIKTRGQQVTLSCSPISGHRSVSWYQQTPGQGLQFLFEYFSETQRNKGNFPGRFSGRQFSNSRSEMNVSTLELGDSALYLCASSPAPWQLNEQFFGPGTRLTVL.